The clone carrying this T cell receptor (beta chain) came up a few times. Its specificity is not known. Samples had at least 6 million PBMCs isolated from them. V lost 10 bases, J lost 8 bases, and 11 bases stayed unmatched. The length of the CDR3 is 14 residues. Germline CDR1 and CDR2: SEHNR and FQNEAQ (reference sequence). This entry is derived from a study of blood T cells in healthy people across ages. Findings and limits, study-wide: When set beside aged donors, long-lived donors presented more naive CD4+ cells and higher diversity. Estimates of total diversity, which came from one million sequenced T cells, were considered to be underestimates.

PCR was performed a second time for 7 to 11 cycles using a sample-barcoded 5' primer and a J-beta primer mix. Unique molecular identifiers of 12 random nucleotides labeled each cDNA. TCRdb reprocessed the 5' RACE reads via MiXCR and lists one record per CDR3 protein. The sample has around 1,700,000 distinct CDR3 sequences; under 30% are singletons. The chain combines TRBV7-9 with TRBJ2-1; 10 bases agree with TRBD2. The sequence derives from a woman younger than 45 in good health. Sequencing used blood. Written as DNA, the CDR3 is TGTGCCACGTCGGTAGCGGGAGGTCCCGATGAGCAGTTCTTC. Translating gives CATSVAGGPDEQFF. The whole variable domain, filled in from reference TRBV7-9 and TRBJ2-1, reads DTGVSQNPRHKITKRGQNVTFRCDPISEHNRLYWYRQTLGQGPEFLTYFQNEAQLEKSRLLSDRFSAERPKGSFSTLEIQRTEQGDSAMYLCATSVAGGPDEQFFGPGTRLTVL.